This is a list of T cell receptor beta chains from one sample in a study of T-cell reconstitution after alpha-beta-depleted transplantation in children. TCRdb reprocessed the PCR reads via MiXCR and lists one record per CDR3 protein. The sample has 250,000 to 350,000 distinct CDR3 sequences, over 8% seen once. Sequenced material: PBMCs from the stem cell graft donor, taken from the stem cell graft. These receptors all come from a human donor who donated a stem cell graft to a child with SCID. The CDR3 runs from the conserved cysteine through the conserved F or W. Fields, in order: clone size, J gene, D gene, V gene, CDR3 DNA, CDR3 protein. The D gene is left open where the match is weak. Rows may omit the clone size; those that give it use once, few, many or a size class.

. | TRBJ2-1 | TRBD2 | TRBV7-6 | TGTGCCAGCAGCTCCCACCCCGGACTAGCGGGGGGGCCCCTAGGAGGTAAATCCTACAATGAGCAGTTCTTC | CASSSHPGLAGGPLGGKSYNEQFF
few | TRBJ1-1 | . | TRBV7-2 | TGTGCCAGCAGCGCCAGCTTCCTGAACACTGAAGCTTTCTTT | CASSASFLNTEAFF
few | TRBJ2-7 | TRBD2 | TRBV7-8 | TGTGCCAGCAGCTTAGCAGGGACTAGCGGGGGCTACGAGCAGTACTTC | CASSLAGTSGGYEQYF
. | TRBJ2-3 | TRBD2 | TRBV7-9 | TGTGCCAGCAGCCCCTTAGCGGGGGAGAGCACAGATACGCAGTATTTT | CASSPLAGESTDTQYF
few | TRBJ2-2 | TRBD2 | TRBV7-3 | TGTGCCAGCAGCTCAGAGACTAGCCCAGACACCGGGGAGCTGTTTTTT | CASSSETSPDTGELFF
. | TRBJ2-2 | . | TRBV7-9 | TGTGCCAGCAGCTACCCGGTCCGTAGCACCGGGGAGCTGTTTTTT | CASSYPVRSTGELFF
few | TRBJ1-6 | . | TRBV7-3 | TGTGCCAGCAGCTTAGGGCAGTCGAATTCACCCCTCCACTTT | CASSLGQSNSPLHF
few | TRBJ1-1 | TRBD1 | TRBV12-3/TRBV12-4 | TGTGCCAGCAGACCCGGGACAGGGAATTTGGTTGAAGCTTTCTTT | CASRPGTGNLVEAFF
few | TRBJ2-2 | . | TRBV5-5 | TGTGCCAGCAGTTTGAAACAGGGTATCACCGGGGAGCTGTTTTTT | CASSLKQGITGELFF
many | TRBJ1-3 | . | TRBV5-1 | TGCGCCAGCAGCCGCACAGGCAGCAGCTCTGGAAACACCATATATTTT | CASSRTGSSSGNTIYF
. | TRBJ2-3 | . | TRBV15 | TGTGCCACGTCTCCCCGGGACCGTAGGGTACATACGCAGTATTTT | CATSPRDRRVHTQYF
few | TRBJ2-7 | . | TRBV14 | TGTGCCAGCAGCCCCCGCCCAGGTTTTTACAGCGAGCAGTACTTC | CASSPRPGFYSEQYF
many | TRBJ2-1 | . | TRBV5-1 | TGCGCCAGCAAGGACTCGGGGGCTTACAATGAGCAGTTCTTC | CASKDSGAYNEQFF
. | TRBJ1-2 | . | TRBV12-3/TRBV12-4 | TGTGCCAGCAGTTTAGGAGGGTCCCCCAACTATGGCTACACCTTC | CASSLGGSPNYGYTF
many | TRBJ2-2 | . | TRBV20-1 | TGCAGTGCTAGAGATGGGGAACACACCGGGGAGCTGTTTTTT | CSARDGEHTGELFF
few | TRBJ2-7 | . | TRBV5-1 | TGCGCCAGCGCGGACACGACCTACGAGCAGTACTTC | CASADTTYEQYF
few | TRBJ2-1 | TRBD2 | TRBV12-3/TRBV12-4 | TGTGCCAGCACTCCACTAGCGGGGGGGTACAATGAGCAGTTCTTC | CASTPLAGGYNEQFF
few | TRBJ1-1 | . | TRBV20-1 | TGCAGTGCTAGATCCCGGGGGAGCGCGGGGACTGAAGCTTTCTTT | CSARSRGSAGTEAFF
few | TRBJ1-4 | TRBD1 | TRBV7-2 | TGTGCCAGCAGCGAACAGACAGGGCCAAATGAAAAACTGTTTTTT | CASSEQTGPNEKLFF
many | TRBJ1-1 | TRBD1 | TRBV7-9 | TGTGCCAGCAGCCTACGGACAGGGAGGGACACTGAAGCTTTCTTT | CASSLRTGRDTEAFF
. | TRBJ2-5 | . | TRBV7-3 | TGTGCCAGCAGCTTATTTCAGGGGCCCCAAGAGACCCAGTACTTC | CASSLFQGPQETQYF
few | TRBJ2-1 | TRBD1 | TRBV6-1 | TGTGCCAGCAGGAGAACAGGGGGCGCTGAGCAGTTCTTC | CASRRTGGAEQFF
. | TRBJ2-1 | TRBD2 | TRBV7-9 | TGTGCCAGCAGCTCTAGCGGGGGGGAAGGTGAGCAGTTCTTC | CASSSSGGEGEQFF
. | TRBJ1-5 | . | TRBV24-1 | TGTGCCACCAGTGATTCCCAGGGAGGCAATCAGCCCCAGCATTTT | CATSDSQGGNQPQHF
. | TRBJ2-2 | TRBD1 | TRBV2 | TGTGCCAGCAGTGGGCGACAGGGGAACACCGGGGAGCTGTTTTTT | CASSGRQGNTGELFF
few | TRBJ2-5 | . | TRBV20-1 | TGCAGTGCCAGCGGGCATCAAGAGACCCAGTACTTC | CSASGHQETQYF
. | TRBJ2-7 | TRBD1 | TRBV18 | TGTGCCAGCTCACCGTCCGGACAGGTCCTAACATACGAGCAGTACTTC | CASSPSGQVLTYEQYF
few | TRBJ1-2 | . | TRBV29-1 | TGCAGCGTTGTGGGGTATGGCTACACCTTC | CSVVGYGYTF
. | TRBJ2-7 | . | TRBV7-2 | TGTGCCAGCAGCTTCAGGCCCTCCGGGACGCCCCTTGGGGAGCAGTACTTC | CASSFRPSGTPLGEQYF
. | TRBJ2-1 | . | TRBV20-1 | TGCAGTGCTAGGACCTGGACGGTATCCTACAATGAGCAGTTCTTC | CSARTWTVSYNEQFF
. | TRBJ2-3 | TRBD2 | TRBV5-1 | TGCGCCAGCAGCTTGGGTGCGGGGGGGCAAGATACGCAGTATTTT | CASSLGAGGQDTQYF
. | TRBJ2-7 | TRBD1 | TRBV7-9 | TGTGCCAGCAGCGCCGAGAGGGGTTGGGGACAGGGCCACGAGCAGTACTTC | CASSAERGWGQGHEQYF
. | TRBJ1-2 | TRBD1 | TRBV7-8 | TGTGCCAGCAGCTACGGACAGGGAATCTATGGCTACACCTTC | CASSYGQGIYGYTF
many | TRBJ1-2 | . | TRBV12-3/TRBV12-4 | TGTGCCAGCAGTACCGCAGCCAAGAACTATGGCTACACCTTC | CASSTAAKNYGYTF
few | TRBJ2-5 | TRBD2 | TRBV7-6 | TGTGCCAGCAGCTCGACTAGCGGCCCACAAGAGACCCAGTACTTC | CASSSTSGPQETQYF
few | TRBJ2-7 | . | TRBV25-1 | TGTGCCAGCAGTGCGTCTCCGGGAGTAGGAGCCTACGAGCAGTACTTC | CASSASPGVGAYEQYF
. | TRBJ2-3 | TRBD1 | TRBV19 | TGTGCCAGCCGACAGGGGACAGATACGCAGTATTTT | CASRQGTDTQYF
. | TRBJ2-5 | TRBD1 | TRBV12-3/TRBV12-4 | TGTGCCAGCAGTTTAGTCCTCGGGACAGGGGGGTTAGAGACCCAGTACTTC | CASSLVLGTGGLETQYF
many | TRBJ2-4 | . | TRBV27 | TGTGCCAGCAGTCCTACGGGACTCCTCATTCAGTACTTC | CASSPTGLLIQYF
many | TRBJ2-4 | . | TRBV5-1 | TGCGCCAGCAGCCCCAGGGGACAAGACAAAAACATTCAGTACTTC | CASSPRGQDKNIQYF
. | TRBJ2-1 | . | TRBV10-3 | TGTGCCATCAGTGATGAGGTTTTTGGTGTTGAGCAGTTCTTC | CAISDEVFGVEQFF
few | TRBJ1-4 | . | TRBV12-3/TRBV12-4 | TGTGCCAGCAGTTTGAGCAGGGGCGTGGCAACTAATGAAAAACTGTTTTTT | CASSLSRGVATNEKLFF
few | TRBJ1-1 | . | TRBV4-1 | TGCGCCAGCAGCCAAGAAAGGATGATGACTGAAGCTTTCTTT | CASSQERMMTEAFF
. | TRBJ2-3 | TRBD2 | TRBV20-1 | TGCAGTGCTAGTCTGGGACTAGCGGGGCCCGAAACGCAGTATTTT | CSASLGLAGPETQYF
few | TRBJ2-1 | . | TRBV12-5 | TGTGCTAGTGGTAATACATATGAGCAGTTCTTC | CASGNTYEQFF
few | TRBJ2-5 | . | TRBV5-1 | TGCGCCAGCAGCCCCGAGGCGGGGCGGGAGACCCAGTACTTC | CASSPEAGRETQYF
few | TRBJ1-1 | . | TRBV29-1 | TGCAGCGCGGCCGGGGGTCCGAACACTGAAGCTTTCTTT | CSAAGGPNTEAFF
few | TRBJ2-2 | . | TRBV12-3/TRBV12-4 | TGTGCCAGCAGTAACGAGGGGGGGTACACCGGGGAGCTGTTTTTT | CASSNEGGYTGELFF
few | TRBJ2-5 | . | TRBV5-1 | TGCGCCAGCAGCAAAAACCGGGACCTACAAGAGACCCAGTACTTC | CASSKNRDLQETQYF
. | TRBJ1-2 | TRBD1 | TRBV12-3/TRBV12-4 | TGTGCCAGCAGTCCTCAGCAGGGGGTTGGCTACACCTTC | CASSPQQGVGYTF
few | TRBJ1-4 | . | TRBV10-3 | TGTGCCATCGGGAGGGATGAAAAACTGTTTTTT | CAIGRDEKLFF